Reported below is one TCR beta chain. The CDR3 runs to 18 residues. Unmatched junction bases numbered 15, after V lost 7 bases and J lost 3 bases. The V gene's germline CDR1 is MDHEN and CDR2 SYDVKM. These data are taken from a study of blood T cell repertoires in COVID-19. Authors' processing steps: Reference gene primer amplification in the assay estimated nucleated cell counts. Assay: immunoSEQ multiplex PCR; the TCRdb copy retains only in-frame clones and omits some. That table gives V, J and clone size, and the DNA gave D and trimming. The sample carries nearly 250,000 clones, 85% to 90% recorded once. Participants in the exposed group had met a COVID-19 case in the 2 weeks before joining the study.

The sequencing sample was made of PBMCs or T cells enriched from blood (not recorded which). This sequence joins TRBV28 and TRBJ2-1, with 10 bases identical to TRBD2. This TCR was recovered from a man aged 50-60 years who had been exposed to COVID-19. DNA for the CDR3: TGTGCCAGCACCATGGGAGCGGGAGGGTATTTCGTCTACAATGAGCAGTTCTTC. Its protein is CASTMGAGGYFVYNEQFF.